A selection of T cell receptor beta chains follows, all from one sample in a study of T cell responses to AZD1222 COVID-19 vaccine. Measured with immunoSEQ multiplex PCR; TCRdb has only the in-frame clones, and not every one. The sample holds around 130,000 clones, 80% to 90% seen once. The material was peripheral blood, obtained 28 days after the second AZD1222 dose. Receptors originate from an adult who received the AZD1222 COVID-19 vaccine. The CDR3 runs from the conserved cysteine through the conserved F or W. A D gene is named only where the DNA matches it firmly. The size of a clone is reported for some rows only, either as once, few or many, or as a class for expanded clones.

CDR3aa | CDR3nt | j_gene | abundance | v_gene | d_gene
CASTPARDRGNTEAFF | TGTGCCAGCACCCCCGCCAGGGACAGGGGGAACACTGAAGCTTTCTTT | TRBJ1-1 | NA | TRBV7-8 | TRBD1
CASSLTLEFTEAFF | TGTGCCAGCAGCTTAACTCTGGAATTCACTGAAGCTTTCTTT | TRBJ1-1 | NA | TRBV7-3 | NA
CASSSDRGPNTEAFF | TGTGCCAGCTCATCGGACAGGGGACCGAACACTGAAGCTTTCTTT | TRBJ1-1 | NA | TRBV18 | TRBD1
CASGYPTRNTEAFF | TGTGCTAGTGGTTACCCGACAAGGAACACTGAAGCTTTCTTT | TRBJ1-1 | NA | TRBV12-5 | NA
CASSLDRPQNIQYF | TGCGCCAGCAGTTTAGACAGGCCACAAAACATTCAGTACTTC | TRBJ2-4 | NA | TRBV5-1 | NA
CASETIAGTEAFF | TGTGCCAGCGAGACCATCGCGGGGACTGAAGCTTTCTTT | TRBJ1-1 | NA | TRBV6-5 | NA
CASSPYISNQPQHF | TGTGCCAGCAGTCCCTATATTAGCAATCAGCCCCAGCATTTT | TRBJ1-5 | NA | TRBV27 | NA
CASSPGTANSPLHF | TGTGCCAGCAGCCCCGGGACCGCTAATTCACCCCTCCACTTT | TRBJ1-6 | once | TRBV5-4 | NA
CASAIQETQYF | TGTGCCAGCGCAATACAAGAGACCCAGTACTTC | TRBJ2-5 | NA | TRBV12-3/TRBV12-4 | NA
CASSQERDHGTNSPLHF | TGCGCCAGCAGCCAAGAGAGGGACCACGGGACGAATTCACCCCTCCACTTT | TRBJ1-6 | NA | TRBV4-3 | NA
CASSFGTSGAGRGETQYF | TGTGCCAGCAGCTTTGGGACTAGCGGGGCGGGCAGGGGAGAGACCCAGTACTTC | TRBJ2-5 | NA | TRBV7-8 | TRBD2
CASSFGVTYEQYF | TGCGCCAGCAGCTTTGGGGTCACCTACGAGCAGTACTTC | TRBJ2-7 | NA | TRBV5-1 | NA
CASSPRTAFTNYGYTF | TGCGCCAGCAGCCCTCGGACGGCCTTCACTAACTATGGCTACACCTTC | TRBJ1-2 | NA | TRBV4-1 | NA
CAISGPSGANVLTF | TGTGCCATCAGTGGGCCATCTGGGGCCAACGTCCTGACTTTC | TRBJ2-6 | NA | TRBV10-3 | NA
CASSPLAGGNTGELFF | TGCGCCAGCAGCCCCTTAGCGGGGGGGAACACCGGGGAGCTGTTTTTT | TRBJ2-2 | NA | TRBV4-3 | TRBD2
CASSATGTPGTEAFF | TGTGCCAGTAGTGCGACCGGGACCCCGGGGACTGAAGCTTTCTTT | TRBJ1-1 | NA | TRBV19 | NA
CASSFDGGSYNEQFF | TGTGCCAGCAGCTTTGACGGGGGATCCTACAATGAGCAGTTCTTC | TRBJ2-1 | NA | TRBV7-6 | NA
CASSQLPGPRKRTQYF | TGTGCCAGCAGCCAACTTCCGGGACCTAGGAAACGGACCCAGTACTTC | TRBJ2-5 | NA | TRBV3-1/TRBV3-2 | NA
CASSLAPSGGETQYF | TGCGCCAGCAGCTTGGCCCCTAGCGGGGGTGAGACCCAGTACTTC | TRBJ2-5 | NA | TRBV5-1 | TRBD2
CASAGRQNGETQYF | TGTGCCAGTGCGGGACGCCAGAATGGGGAGACCCAGTACTTC | TRBJ2-5 | NA | TRBV5-6 | NA
CASSSYYNEQFF | TGTGCCAGCAGCTCCTACTACAATGAGCAGTTCTTC | TRBJ2-1 | NA | TRBV5-8 | NA
CASSLMVGTSNEKLFF | TGTGCCAGCAGCTTAATGGTCGGGACGTCTAATGAAAAACTGTTTTTT | TRBJ1-4 | once | TRBV7-2 | NA
CASSYGQYHDTQYF | TGTGCCAGCAGCTACGGACAGTATCACGATACGCAGTATTTT | TRBJ2-3 | NA | TRBV7-2 | NA
CASSYPLAGNNNEQFF | TGTGCCAGCAGTTACCCCCTAGCGGGGAACAACAATGAGCAGTTCTTC | TRBJ2-1 | NA | TRBV6-2/TRBV6-3 | TRBD2
CASSLSVDRGYGYTF | TGTGCCAGCAGCTTATCCGTCGACAGGGGATATGGCTACACCTTC | TRBJ1-2 | NA | TRBV7-2 | TRBD1
CASSQVAGIFGYTF | TGCGCCAGCAGCCAAGTGGCGGGGATCTTTGGCTACACCTTC | TRBJ1-2 | once | TRBV4-1 | NA
CASSFTSSGNEQYF | TGCGCCAGCAGCTTCACTAGTAGCGGTAACGAGCAGTACTTC | TRBJ2-7 | NA | TRBV5-1 | NA
CASSLSGKSWPQHF | TGTGCCAGCAGCTTATCAGGGAAGTCTTGGCCCCAGCATTTT | TRBJ1-5 | NA | TRBV7-8 | NA
CASRPDNQPQHF | TGTGCCAGCAGGCCAGATAATCAGCCCCAGCATTTT | TRBJ1-5 | NA | TRBV6-5 | NA
CASSLMDGTGELFF | TGTGCCAGCAGCTTAATGGACGGCACCGGGGAGCTGTTTTTT | TRBJ2-2 | NA | TRBV11-3 | NA
CASSEAGGHRNTIYF | TGTGCCAGCAGTGAAGCAGGGGGCCACAGAAACACCATATATTTT | TRBJ1-3 | NA | TRBV6-1 | TRBD1
CSVYRPPLAGSTYEQYF | TGCAGCGTTTACCGCCCCCCACTAGCGGGATCGACCTACGAGCAGTACTTC | TRBJ2-7 | NA | TRBV29-1 | TRBD2
CASSSTLQGTEAFF | TGCGCCAGCAGCTCCACCCTTCAGGGAACCGAAGCTTTCTTT | TRBJ1-1 | NA | TRBV5-1 | NA
CSASYKYEQYF | TGCAGTGCTTCCTATAAGTACGAGCAGTACTTC | TRBJ2-7 | NA | TRBV20-1 | NA
CASSLKGQGSSEAFF | TGCGCCAGCAGCTTGAAGGGACAGGGGTCGTCTGAAGCTTTCTTT | TRBJ1-1 | NA | TRBV5-1 | TRBD1